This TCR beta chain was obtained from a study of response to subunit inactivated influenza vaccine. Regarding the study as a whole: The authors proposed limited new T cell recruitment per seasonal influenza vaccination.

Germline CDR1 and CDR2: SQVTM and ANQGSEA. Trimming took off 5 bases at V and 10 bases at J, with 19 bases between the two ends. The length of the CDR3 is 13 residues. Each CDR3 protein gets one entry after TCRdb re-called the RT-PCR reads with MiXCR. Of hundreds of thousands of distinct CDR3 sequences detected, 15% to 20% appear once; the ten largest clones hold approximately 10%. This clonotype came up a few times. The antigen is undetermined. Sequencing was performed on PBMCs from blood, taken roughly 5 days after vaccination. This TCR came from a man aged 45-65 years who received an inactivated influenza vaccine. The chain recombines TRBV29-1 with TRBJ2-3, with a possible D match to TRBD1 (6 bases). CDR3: CSVSIRTSGAQYF. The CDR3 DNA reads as TGCAGCGTTAGCATAAGAACTTCAGGGGCGCAGTATTTT.